This T cell receptor (beta chain) was recorded in a study of cytomegalovirus exposure and HLA in healthy donors. Study results and caveats: It is likely that the observed cluster of highly shared sequence variants was a sequencing artifact. Many donors carried some public TCRs, although rarity characterized most TCR sequences. The productive fraction for most TCR beta V segments was about 87% or about 30% in an earlier analysis. The authors assumed roughly uniform sequencing depth across donors for presence/absence analyses.

Germline trimming cut 5 bases from V and 0 bases from J; bases unmatched to any gene: 5. This CDR3 is built from 17 residues. CDR1 is SGHAT and CDR2 is FQNNGV in the germline V gene. Primers: 60 Vbeta forward and 13 Jbeta reverse. TCRdb keeps only in-frame clones here, not all; method: immunoSEQ multiplex PCR. The repertoire has under 200,000 clones, 65% to 85% of them found once; the top ten carry less than 2%. As concerns this clone: Antigen: not known.

This receptor was identified in a man aged 35 to 55 in good health and CMV-seropositive. The chain is built from TRBV11-2 and TRBJ2-4; 12 nucleotides line up with TRBD2. Sequences were obtained from PBMCs. CDR3 DNA sequence: TGTGCCAGCAGCAATACGGGACTAGCGGGAGCCAAAAACATTCAGTACTTC. Protein product: CASSNTGLAGAKNIQYF. Together with reference TRBV11-2 and TRBJ2-4, the CDR3 gives the full variable domain: EAGVAQSPRYKIIEKRQSVAFWCNPISGHATLYWYQQILGQGPKLLIQFQNNGVVDDSQLPKDRFSAERLKGVDSTLKIQPAKLEDSAVYLCASSNTGLAGAKNIQYFGAGTRLSVL.